These 30 T cell receptor beta chains originate from one sample sequenced in a study of blood T cell repertoires in COVID-19. TCRdb's table, derived via immunoSEQ multiplex PCR, lists solely in-frame clones and lacks some. The sample has about 59,000 clones; approximately 82% are singletons. Input material: peripheral blood. These TCRs come from a man older than 75 with acute or convalescent COVID-19.

This clone was seen once. This chain uses TRBV6-5 with TRBJ1-1; TRBD1 matches 8 bases. The junction had 4 bases not matched to a gene; V was cut back by 6 bases and J by 1 base. The CDR3 runs to 14 residues. Germline V gene sequence: CDR1 MNHEY, CDR2 SVGAGI. The CDR3 nucleotides are TGTGCCAGCAGGGACAGGGTAGGGAACACTGAAGCTTTCTTT. This translates into CASRDRVGNTEAFF.

This chain uses TRBV7-9 with TRBJ1-2; 8 bases are shared with TRBD1. CDR3 length: 13 amino acids. With V trimmed by 0 bases and J by 6 bases, 0 bases remained unmatched. CDR1 and CDR2 (germline): SEHNR, FQNEAQ (reference sequence). The CDR3 region is CASSLAGQDGYTF. The CDR3 DNA reads as TGTGCCAGCAGCTTAGCGGGACAGGATGGCTACACCTTC.

With regard to this clone: The same CDR3 is also encoded by other DNA sequences in this sample. The rearrangement uses TRBV5-1 and TRBJ2-7; 7 bases fit TRBD1. Per germline, CDR1 SGHRS and CDR2 YFSETQ. The CDR3 sequence is 14 residues long. Losses at the gene ends were 4 bases for V and 1 base for J; bases not matched to a gene: 5. CDR3 in amino acids: CASSPGTASYEQYF. CDR3 bases: TGCGCCAGCAGCCCCGGGACAGCTTCCTACGAGCAGTACTTC.

As to this clone: One junction end disagrees with the germline gene, perhaps due to a read error. The chain has TRBV2 and TRBJ1-1; no clear D. Germline values: CDR1 SNHLY, CDR2 FYNNEI. This CDR3 spans 13 amino acids. The CDR3 DNA sequence: TGTGCGAGCACCCAGGAACCAAACACTGAAGCTTTCTTT. Translated, it gives CASTQEPNTEAFF.

Many counts were recorded for this clone. This chain joins TRBV12-3 or TRBV12-4 and TRBJ2-7; 7 nucleotides match TRBD1. The CDR3 sequence is 13 residues long. V lost 1 base and J lost 3; bases outside the gene matches: 0. The CDR3 DNA is TGTGCCAGCAGTTTAGGGACAGGCTACGAGCAGTACTTC. Its protein is CASSLGTGYEQYF.

The chain is built from TRBV5-1 and TRBJ2-7; D is uncertain. V gave up 0 bases and J gave up 1 base, with 8 bases separating them. The CDR3 sequence is 14 residues long. Germline V gene data show CDR1 as SGHRS and CDR2 as YFSETQ. The CDR3 sequence: CASSLATASYEQYF. The DNA of the CDR3 is TGCGCCAGCAGCTTGGCGACTGCTTCCTACGAGCAGTACTTC.

V is TRBV7-6 and J is TRBJ1-1; D unresolved. Trimming removed 5 bases from V and 1 base from J, with 8 bases in between. This CDR3 region has 13 residues. Germline CDR1 is SGHVS and CDR2 is FNYEAQ. CDR3 sequence reads: CASSLTGNTEAFF. The CDR3 DNA sequence: TGTGCCAGCAGCCTAACGGGGAACACTGAAGCTTTCTTT.

The V gene is TRBV4-1, the J gene TRBJ1-6; 10 bases are a match to TRBD1. With 0 bases clipped from V and 6 bases from J, the junction kept 5 bases outside the gene matches. This CDR3 comprises 17 residues. Germline values: CDR1 MGHRA, CDR2 YSYEKL. In nucleotides, the CDR3 is TGCGCCAGCAGCCAAGATAGGACAGGGGGAATTAATTCACCCCTCCACTTT. Protein product: CASSQDRTGGINSPLHF.

This rearrangement joins TRBV7-8 to TRBJ1-1, with 8 bases aligning to TRBD1. CDR3 length equals 14 residues. CDR1 is SGHVS and CDR2 is FQNEAQ in the germline V gene. The V gene end was trimmed by 3 bases and the J gene end by 6 bases; junction bases not matched to a gene: 6. The CDR3 bases are TGTGCCAGCAGCTTCGACAGGGGAATTCCTGAAGCTTTCTTT. Encoded protein: CASSFDRGIPEAFF.

The chain combines TRBV25-1 with TRBJ2-7, with 12 positions matching TRBD1. V lost 5 bases, J lost 3 bases, and 8 bases stayed unmatched. This CDR3 spans 16 amino acids. The V gene's germline CDR1 is MGHDK and CDR2 SYGVNS. The CDR3 DNA reads TGTGCCAGCAGTACCCGGGACAGGGGGCACATCTACGAGCAGTACTTC. Translation: CASSTRDRGHIYEQYF.

The V gene is TRBV5-1, the J gene TRBJ1-5; 7 positions match TRBD1. The CDR3 loop spans 14 amino acids. CDR1 SGHRS and CDR2 YFSETQ come from the germline V gene. The V and J ends lost 4 bases and 2 bases, in that order; junction bases with no gene match: 3. The chain's CDR3 is CASSRGTGNQPQHF. CDR3 DNA sequence: TGCGCCAGCAGCCGAGGGACAGGCAATCAGCCCCAGCATTTT.

This chain joins TRBV6-5 and TRBJ1-2, with a tentative D call TRBD1 (6 bases). The CDR3 is made up of 15 amino acids. V shed 2 bases and J shed 2 bases, with 12 bases lying between them. In germline, CDR1 is MNHEY, CDR2 SVGAGI. CDR3 sequence (DNA): TGTGCCAGCAGTTACGAACAGGGATGGAACTATGGCTACACCTTC. Translation: CASSYEQGWNYGYTF.

This clone was counted a few times. V and J are TRBV11-2 and TRBJ2-7; D perhaps matches TRBD2 (6 bases). The V end lost 5 bases, the J end lost 1 base, and 12 bases lay between the germline ends. From germline, CDR1 is SGHAT and CDR2 FQNNGV. CDR3 length: 14 amino acids. The CDR3 region is CASSPVRGSYEQYF. The CDR3 nucleotides read TGTGCCAGCAGCCCCGTGCGGGGATCCTACGAGCAGTACTTC.

This clone showed up just once. The J gene is TRBJ1-2, the V gene TRBV7-2; D possibly corresponds to TRBD1 (6 bases). CDR1 is SGHTA, CDR2 FQGNSA, per germline. Trimming shortened V by 5 bases and J by 2 bases, and 18 bases separated the two germline ends. This CDR3 is built from 16 residues. The CDR3 sequence: CASSLPGGLRNYGYTF. Here the CDR3 DNA reads TGTGCCAGCAGCCTACCGGGGGGGCTAAGGAACTATGGCTACACCTTC.

The CDR3 DNA follows: TGTGCCAGCAGCTTAGGTGGTCGGTCCCTCCACTTT. Protein product: CASSLGGRSLHF. This sequence joins TRBV11-2 and TRBJ1-6; D is ambiguous. The CDR3 has 12 amino acids. V was clipped by 1 base and J by 14 bases, with 9 bases between them. Germline CDR1 and CDR2: SGHAT and FQNNGV.

J is TRBJ2-6 and V is TRBV5-1; 16 nucleotides match TRBD2. V shed 4 bases, J shed 0 bases, and the junction held 7 bases outside the gene matches. This CDR3 has 20 residues. The germline CDR1 and CDR2 sequences are SGHRS and YFSETQ. The DNA for the CDR3 is TGCGCCAGCAGCCCCGGGACTAGCGGGAGGGCCAGCTCTGGGGCCAACGTCCTGACTTTC. It translates to CASSPGTSGRASSGANVLTF. Combining the CDR3 with reference TRBV5-1 and TRBJ2-6 gives the whole variable domain KAGVTQTPRYLIKTRGQQVTLSCSPISGHRSVSWYQQTPGQGLQFLFEYFSETQRNKGNFPGRFSGRQFSNSRSEMNVSTLELGDSALYLCASSPGTSGRASSGANVLTFGAGSRLTVL.

This clone was seen more than once but under ten times. The chain recombines TRBV24-1 with TRBJ2-1; 10 bases agree with TRBD1. CDR1 and CDR2 (germline): KGHDR, SFDVKD. Trimming took 4 bases from V and 5 from J; bases not matched to a gene: 4. The CDR3 contains 15 residues. CDR3 DNA: TGTGCCACCAGTGACCCCGGGACAGGGGACAATGAGCAGTTCTTC. This translates into CATSDPGTGDNEQFF.

This clone was detected once. In DNA form, the CDR3 reads TGTGCCAGCAGCCAAACGGGCGGGAGCGGCCATGAGCAGTTCTTC. This translates into CASSQTGGSGHEQFF. This chain connects TRBV2 to TRBJ2-1, with 7 bases aligning to TRBD2. The germline V gene encodes CDR1 SNHLY and CDR2 FYNNEI. The CDR3 contains 15 residues. V was pared by 6 bases and J by 8 bases, with 13 bases of the junction left unmatched.

CDR3 amino acids: CASRPNSRNQPQHF. The CDR3 DNA follows: TGTGCCAGCAGACCGAACAGTCGCAATCAGCCCCAGCATTTT. The V call is TRBV28, the J call TRBJ1-5; the D is unclear. V lost 6 bases and J 2 bases, leaving 11 bases between the germline ends. The CDR3 is made up of 14 amino acids. The V gene's germline CDR1 is MDHEN and CDR2 SYDVKM.

The chain employs TRBV7-3 and TRBJ2-1, with TRBD2 identical over 11 bases. Germline V lookup: CDR1 SGHTA, CDR2 FQGTGA. CDR3 length equals 16 residues. Trimming took 5 bases from V and 2 from J; bases not matched to a gene: 5. Written as DNA, the CDR3 is TGTGCCAGCAGCCCGGGGACTAGCGGAGCCTACAATGAGCAGTTCTTC. Protein sequence: CASSPGTSGAYNEQFF. Looking up the rest from reference TRBV7-3 and TRBJ2-1 gives the full variable domain: GAGVSQTPSNKVTEKGKYVELRCDPISGHTALYWYRQSLGQGPEFLIYFQGTGAADDSGLPNDRFFAVRPEGSVSTLKIQRTERGDSAVYLCASSPGTSGAYNEQFFGPGTRLTVL.

This rearrangement joins TRBV7-8 to TRBJ2-7, with D unresolved. The CDR3 spans 13 residues. Germline loops: CDR1 SGHVS, CDR2 FQNEAQ. V gave up 5 bases and J gave up 8 bases, with 16 bases separating them. This CDR3 reads CASSPGYVDKQYF. CDR3 nucleotide sequence: TGTGCCAGCAGCCCCGGTTATGTCGACAAGCAGTACTTC.

V is TRBV27 and J is TRBJ1-5; D is perhaps TRBD1 (5 bases). Germline CDR1 MNHEY, CDR2 SMNVEV (reference sequence). V was clipped by 0 bases and J by 9 bases, with 9 bases between them. CDR3 length: 13 amino acids. The CDR3 DNA is TGTGCCAGCAGTTTATCTATGACAGTGCCCCAGCATTTT. Encoded protein: CASSLSMTVPQHF.

V is TRBV7-2 and J is TRBJ2-7, with 8 bases fitting TRBD1. CDR1 SGHTA and CDR2 FQGNSA come from the germline V gene. This CDR3 has 16 amino acids. With 5 bases clipped from V and 2 bases from J, the junction kept 11 bases outside the gene matches. DNA for the CDR3: TGTGCCAGCAGCCCCCCGGACAGGGTTTTCACCTACGAGCAGTACTTC. This translates into CASSPPDRVFTYEQYF.

This clone was observed a single time. The chain links TRBV11-2 to TRBJ1-2; D call uncertain. Trimming shortened V by 5 bases and J by 0 bases, and 4 bases separated the two germline ends. The CDR3 covers 12 residues. CDR1 is SGHAT and CDR2 is FQNNGV in the germline V gene. The CDR3 sequence: CASSVTNYGYTF. The CDR3 coding sequence is TGTGCCAGCAGCGTCACTAACTATGGCTACACCTTC.

Turning to this clone: A junction end diverges from the germline sequence, so it may reflect a read error. The gene calls are TRBV25-1 and TRBJ1-2; 8 bases are shared with TRBD1. Germline values: CDR1 MGHDK, CDR2 SYGVNS. This CDR3 contains 17 residues. CDR3: CASSELGQGALNSGYTF. The CDR3 DNA follows: TGTGCCAGCAGTGAATTGGGGCAGGGGGCTCTAAACTCTGGCTACACCTTC.

This clone was seen a few times. V usage is TRBV19 and J usage is TRBJ1-5; the match to TRBD1 covers 7 bases. Germline loops: CDR1 LNHDA, CDR2 SQIVND (reference sequence). The CDR3 contains 14 residues. The V gene end was trimmed by 10 bases and the J gene end by 2 bases; junction bases not matched to a gene: 8. The CDR3 DNA sequence: TGTGCCACAACGGACAGGAAGGGCAATCAGCCCCAGCATTTT. Amino acid sequence: CATTDRKGNQPQHF. Supplemented by reference TRBV19 and TRBJ1-5, the full variable domain reads DGGITQSPKYLFRKEGQNVTLSCEQNLNHDAMYWYRQDPGQGLRLIYYSQIVNDFQKGDIAEGYSVSREKKESFPLTVTSAQKNPTAFYLCATTDRKGNQPQHFGDGTRLSIL.

This clone was counted between two and nine times. The rearrangement links TRBV3-1 (or the pseudogene TRBV3-2) to TRBJ1-1, with 7 positions matching TRBD1. V shed 4 bases and J 7 bases; nucleotides not matched to a gene: 12. The CDR3 sequence is 15 residues long. CDR1 is LGHDT and CDR2 is YNNKEL in the germline V gene (reference sequence). The CDR3 loop is CASSPHRGSQLEAFF. The CDR3 region has the DNA TGTGCCAGCAGCCCCCACAGGGGTAGCCAACTTGAAGCTTTCTTT.

The chain recombines TRBV5-1 with TRBJ1-5; D might be TRBD1 (5 bases). Germline V gives CDR1 SGHRS, CDR2 YFSETQ. This CDR3 has 14 amino acids. V lost 0 bases and J 6 bases, leaving 10 bases between the germline ends. CDR3 DNA: TGCGCCAGCAGCTTGGGGGGCACGAGTCAGCCCCAGCATTTT. Its protein is CASSLGGTSQPQHF. The full variable domain, in which reference TRBV5-1 and TRBJ1-5 provide the parts outside the CDR3, is KAGVTQTPRYLIKTRGQQVTLSCSPISGHRSVSWYQQTPGQGLQFLFEYFSETQRNKGNFPGRFSGRQFSNSRSEMNVSTLELGDSALYLCASSLGGTSQPQHFGDGTRLSIL.

V gene TRBV4-1 combines with J gene TRBJ2-4; TRBD2 aligns across 9 bases. The germline V gene has CDR1 MGHRA and CDR2 YSYEKL. V shed 0 bases, J shed 8 bases, and the junction held 11 bases outside the gene matches. CDR3 length equals 17 residues. CDR3 nucleotide sequence: TGCGCCAGCAGCCAAGATGGTAGGGCTAGCGGGACATACATTCAGTACTTC. It specifies CASSQDGRASGTYIQYF.

V is TRBV5-1 and J is TRBJ1-1; 7 bases are shared with TRBD1. The CDR3 has 16 residues. Germline CDR1 reads SGHRS; CDR2 reads YFSETQ. Trimming cost V 4 bases and J 3 bases; bases outside gene matches: 12. CDR3 region: CASSRGTPTGDTEAFF. DNA for the CDR3: TGCGCCAGCAGCCGCGGGACCCCAACAGGGGACACTGAAGCTTTCTTT.